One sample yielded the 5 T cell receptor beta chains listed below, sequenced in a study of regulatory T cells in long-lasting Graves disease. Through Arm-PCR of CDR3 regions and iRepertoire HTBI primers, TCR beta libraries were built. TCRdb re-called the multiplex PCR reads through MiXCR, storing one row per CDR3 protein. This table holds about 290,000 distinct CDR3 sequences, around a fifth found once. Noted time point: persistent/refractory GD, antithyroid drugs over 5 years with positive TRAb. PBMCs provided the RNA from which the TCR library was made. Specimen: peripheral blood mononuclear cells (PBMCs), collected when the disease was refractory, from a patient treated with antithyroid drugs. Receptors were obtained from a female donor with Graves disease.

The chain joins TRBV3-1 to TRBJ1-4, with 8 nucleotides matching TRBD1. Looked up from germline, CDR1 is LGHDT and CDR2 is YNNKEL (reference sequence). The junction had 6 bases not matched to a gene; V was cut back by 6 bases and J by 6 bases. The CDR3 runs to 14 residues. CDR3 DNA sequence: TGTGCCAGCAGTCTCAGGGGGCAAGATGAAAAACTGTTTTTT. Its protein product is CASSLRGQDEKLFF.

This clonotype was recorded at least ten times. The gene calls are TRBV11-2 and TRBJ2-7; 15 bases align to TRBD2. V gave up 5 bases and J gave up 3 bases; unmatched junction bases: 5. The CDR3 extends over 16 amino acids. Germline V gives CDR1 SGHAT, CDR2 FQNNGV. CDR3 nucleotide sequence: TGTGCCAGCAGCCTGGGACTAGCGGGAGGAGGCTACGAGCAGTACTTC. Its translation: CASSLGLAGGGYEQYF.

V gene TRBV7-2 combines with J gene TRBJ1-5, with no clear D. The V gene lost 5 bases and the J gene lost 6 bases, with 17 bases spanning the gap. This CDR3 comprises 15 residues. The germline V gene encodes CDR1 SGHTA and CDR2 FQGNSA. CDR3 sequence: CASSPPGLGRQPQHF. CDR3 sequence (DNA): TGTGCCAGCAGCCCCCCAGGTCTTGGGCGTCAGCCCCAGCATTTT.

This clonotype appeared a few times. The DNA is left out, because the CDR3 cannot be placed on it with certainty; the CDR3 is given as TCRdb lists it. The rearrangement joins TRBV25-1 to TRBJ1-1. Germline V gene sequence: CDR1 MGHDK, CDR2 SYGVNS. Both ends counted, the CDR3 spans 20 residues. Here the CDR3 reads CASSDFDNYTEAFFGLKAFF.

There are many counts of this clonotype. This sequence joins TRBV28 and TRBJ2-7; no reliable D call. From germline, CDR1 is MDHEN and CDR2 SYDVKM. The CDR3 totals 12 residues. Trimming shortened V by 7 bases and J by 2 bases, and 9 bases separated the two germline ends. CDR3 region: CASNFAAYEQYF. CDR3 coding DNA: TGTGCCAGCAACTTTGCAGCCTACGAGCAGTACTTC.